One sample yielded the 13 T cell receptor beta chains listed below, sequenced in a study of technical replicates of blood from a handful of donors. The table came from immunoSEQ multiplex PCR; TCRdb's copy has only in-frame clones and leaves some out. The sample shows around 70,000 clones, 95% of them seen only once. Sequencing used T cells isolated from PBMCs. The receptors originated from a human donor in good health.

This chain uses TRBV27 with TRBJ1-5; perhaps TRBD1 as D (5 bases). V was pared by 5 bases and J by 6 bases, with 17 bases between. Germline values: CDR1 MNHEY, CDR2 SMNVEV (reference sequence). CDR3 length: 15 residues. The chain's CDR3 is CASSPTTGGSQPQHF. The CDR3 region has the DNA TGTGCCAGCAGTCCGACAACAGGAGGGAGTCAGCCCCAGCATTTT.

The chain combines TRBV28 with TRBJ1-5, with 7 bases lining up with TRBD1. The CDR3 is 12 residues long. V lost 6 bases, J lost 7 bases, and 3 bases stayed unmatched. CDR1 and CDR2 from the germline V gene are MDHEN and SYDVKM. CDR3 sequence: CASSPQGQPQHF. The DNA of the CDR3 is TGTGCCAGCAGCCCACAGGGGCAGCCCCAGCATTTT. Using reference TRBV28 and TRBJ1-5 for the parts outside the CDR3, the full variable domain is DVKVTQSSRYLVKRTGEKVFLECVQDMDHENMFWYRQDPGLGLRLIYFSYDVKMKEKGDIPEGYSVSREKKERFSLILESASTNQTSMYLCASSPQGQPQHFGDGTRLSIL.

This rearrangement joins TRBV5-4 to TRBJ1-6; D unresolved. Trimming took 4 bases from V and 0 from J, leaving 17 bases between them. CDR1 is SGHNT and CDR2 is YYREEE in the germline V gene (reference sequence). CDR3 length equals 18 residues. The CDR3 DNA reads TGTGCCAGCAGCAGCGGACTGACCCAGAGCTCCTATAATTCACCCCTCCACTTT. Amino acid sequence: CASSSGLTQSSYNSPLHF.

This chain connects TRBV6-5 to TRBJ2-2; D is undetermined. V was shortened by 1 base and J by 4 bases, with 7 bases between the two germline ends. The CDR3 sequence is 14 residues long. Germline lookup yields CDR1 MNHEY and CDR2 SVGAGI. CDR3 amino acids: CASSYFGRTGELFF. As DNA, the CDR3 is TGTGCCAGCAGTTACTTCGGTCGCACCGGGGAGCTGTTTTTT.

The genes are TRBV19 and TRBJ1-1; 7 nucleotides align to TRBD1. Germline V gene lookup returns CDR1 LNHDA and CDR2 SQIVND (reference sequence). The CDR3 extends over 13 amino acids. V trimming: 6 bases; J trimming: 5 bases; junction bases outside the gene matches: 6. Here the CDR3 reads CASSQQGRTEAFF. Written as DNA, the CDR3 is TGTGCCAGTAGCCAACAGGGGCGGACTGAAGCTTTCTTT.

V and J are TRBV29-1 and TRBJ2-1; 9 nucleotides align to TRBD1. The CDR3 has 14 amino acids. V lost 7 bases and J lost 5; bases outside the gene matches: 9. Germline V lookup: CDR1 SQVTM, CDR2 ANQGSEA. In DNA, the CDR3 is TGCAGCGGGGGCACAGGGGGCTGGGACAATGAGCAGTTCTTC. Its protein is CSGGTGGWDNEQFF.

The V and J genes are TRBV9 and TRBJ2-1; D might be TRBD2 (5 bases). Per the germline V gene, CDR1 is SGDLS and CDR2 is YYNGEE. This CDR3 contains 13 residues. Trimming stripped 4 bases from V and 8 bases from J, with 13 bases between. The CDR3: CASSPRRSHEQFF. In DNA form, the CDR3 reads TGTGCCAGCAGCCCTCGGAGGAGTCATGAGCAGTTCTTC.

The J gene is TRBJ2-7, the V gene TRBV7-9; 8 positions match TRBD2. V was clipped by 1 base and J by 1 base; unmatched bases: 3. Per germline, CDR1 SEHNR and CDR2 FQNEAQ (reference sequence). This CDR3 comprises 15 residues. The CDR3 region has the DNA TGTGCCAGCAGCTTAGGTAGCGGGGTTTCCTACGAGCAGTACTTC. Translation gives CASSLGSGVSYEQYF.

This chain uses TRBV5-4 with TRBJ2-7; D might be TRBD2 (6 bases). CDR3 size: 14 residues. The germline V gene has CDR1 SGHNT and CDR2 YYREEE (reference sequence). V was shortened by 4 bases and J by 5 bases, with 16 bases between the two germline ends. The CDR3 bases are TGTGCCAGCAGCCCCGCGTGGGGACTTAACGAGCAGTACTTC. It is translated as CASSPAWGLNEQYF.

The V and J genes are TRBV25-1 and TRBJ2-2, with 7 bases fitting TRBD2. V dropped 5 bases and J dropped 2; count of bases not matched to a gene: 8. CDR1 and CDR2 from the germline V gene are MGHDK and SYGVNS. The CDR3 contains 16 residues. The CDR3 nucleotides are TGTGCCAGCAGTCCCGGGGAGGGTCTTAACACCGGGGAGCTGTTTTTT. Its translation is CASSPGEGLNTGELFF. Together with reference TRBV25-1 and TRBJ2-2, the CDR3 gives the full variable domain: EADIYQTPRYLVIGTGKKITLECSQTMGHDKMYWYQQDPGMELHLIHYSYGVNSTEKGDLSSESTVSRIRTEHFPLTLESARPSHTSQYLCASSPGEGLNTGELFFGEGSRLTVL.

The chain carries TRBV30 and TRBJ1-5; possible D gene TRBD1, 6 bases. The CDR3 sequence is 15 residues long. V was trimmed by 0 bases and J by 0 bases, leaving 9 bases between them. The germline CDR1 and CDR2 sequences are GTSNPN and SVGIG (reference sequence). CDR3 loop: CAWSVTGTSNQPQHF. In DNA form, the CDR3 reads TGTGCCTGGAGTGTAACAGGGACTAGCAATCAGCCCCAGCATTTT.

The CDR3 DNA reads as TGTGCCAGCAGCCAATACGGGACAGGGAGCTCCTACGAGCAGTACTTC. Protein product: CASSQYGTGSSYEQYF. The V and J genes are TRBV7-3 and TRBJ2-7; TRBD1 matches 9 bases. The CDR3 is 16 amino acids. Germline values: CDR1 SGHTA, CDR2 FQGTGA. After removal of 5 bases from V and 0 bases from J, the junction contained 8 bases not matched to a gene.

The V and J genes are TRBV6-5 and TRBJ2-7; 11 bases are shared with TRBD1. CDR3 length: 15 residues. Losses at the gene ends were 1 base for V and 4 bases for J; bases not matched to a gene: 3. Germline V lookup: CDR1 MNHEY, CDR2 SVGAGI. DNA for the CDR3: TGTGCCAGCAGTTACTTGGGACAGGGGGATTACGAGCAGTACTTC. Translated: CASSYLGQGDYEQYF.